This TCR beta chain appears in the sequencing data of a study of blood T cell repertoires in COVID-19. TCRdb's table, derived via immunoSEQ multiplex PCR, lists solely in-frame clones and lacks some. The table shows 200,000 or so clones, with 85% to 90% occurring only once. Germline values: CDR1 MNHEY, CDR2 SVGAGI. This CDR3 has 14 residues. J lost 2 bases, V lost 6 bases, and 4 bases had no gene match. The V and J genes are TRBV6-5 and TRBJ1-2; TRBD1 aligns across 9 bases. Sequencing was performed on peripheral blood. The TCR comes from a woman in her forties or fifties with acute or convalescent COVID-19. The chain's CDR3 is CASRGQGQNYGYTF. DNA for the CDR3: TGTGCCAGCAGGGGACAGGGCCAAAACTATGGCTACACCTTC.